Listed here are 10 T cell receptor beta chains from one sample, sequenced in a study of lymphopenia after photon versus proton radiotherapy. Clones were sequenced by immunoSEQ multiplex PCR, and TCRdb holds only the in-frame ones, with some missing. The sample has 15,000 to 20,000 clones; 86% are singletons. Sequenced here: peripheral blood, sampled from a patient treated with proton-based radiotherapy. The source is a man in his 70s with pancreatic cancer.

The chain links TRBV9 to TRBJ2-5, with 7 nucleotides matching TRBD2. In germline, CDR1 is SGDLS, CDR2 YYNGEE. The length of the CDR3 is 14 residues. The junction had 5 bases not matched to a gene; V was cut back by 1 base and J by 5 bases. The CDR3 bases are TGTGCCAGCAGCGTAAATGCGGGAGCGGAGACCCAGTACTTC. Its translation: CASSVNAGAETQYF.

The chain is built from TRBV5-1 and TRBJ2-2, with D possibly being TRBD1 (6 bases). The CDR3 length is 14 residues. The V and J ends lost 4 bases and 7 bases respectively, with 14 bases between them. Germline CDR1 SGHRS, CDR2 YFSETQ. The CDR3 sequence: CASSPDRLGGELFF. CDR3 in DNA: TGCGCCAGCAGCCCTGACAGGCTTGGCGGGGAGCTGTTTTTT. Using reference TRBV5-1 and TRBJ2-2 for the parts outside the CDR3, the full variable domain is KAGVTQTPRYLIKTRGQQVTLSCSPISGHRSVSWYQQTPGQGLQFLFEYFSETQRNKGNFPGRFSGRQFSNSRSEMNVSTLELGDSALYLCASSPDRLGGELFFGEGSRLTVL.

V is TRBV2 and J is TRBJ1-4; D is uncertain. Germline values: CDR1 SNHLY, CDR2 FYNNEI. The germline V and J ends were trimmed by 6 bases and 7 bases, with 15 bases remaining between them. This CDR3 contains 14 residues. CDR3 bases: TGTGCCAGCAGGGAGACCCCCGCCTCTGAAAAACTGTTTTTT. It encodes CASRETPASEKLFF.

The chain has TRBV11-1 and TRBJ2-1; TRBD2 matches at 7 bases. V gave up 5 bases and J gave up 6 bases; unmatched junction bases: 7. Looked up from germline, CDR1 is SGHAT and CDR2 is FQDESV (reference sequence). The CDR3 length is 14 residues. For the CDR3, the DNA is TGTGCCAGCAGCCCGCGGGGAGGGTTCAATGAGCAGTTCTTC. Amino acid sequence: CASSPRGGFNEQFF. Combining the CDR3 with reference TRBV11-1 and TRBJ2-1 gives the whole variable domain EAEVAQSPRYKITEKSQAVAFWCDPISGHATLYWYRQILGQGPELLVQFQDESVVDDSQLPKDRFSAERLKGVDSTLKIQPAELGDSAMYLCASSPRGGFNEQFFGPGTRLTVL.

The chain recombines TRBV4-1 with TRBJ2-1, with D perhaps matching TRBD2 (6 bases). The CDR3 consists of 17 residues. V was clipped by 3 bases and J by 4 bases, with 19 bases between them. Germline V gives CDR1 MGHRA, CDR2 YSYEKL. In DNA, the CDR3 is TGCGCCAGCAGCCACCCCCTTGCGGGAAAGACTTACAATGAGCAGTTCTTC. Protein product: CASSHPLAGKTYNEQFF.

The gene calls are TRBV4-2 and TRBJ2-2; a weak D match, TRBD2 (6 bases). Trimming left V 0 bases short and J 5 bases short, with 22 bases between. Per germline, CDR1 LGHNA and CDR2 YNFKEQ. This CDR3 is 19 amino acids long. The CDR3 region is CASSQDAPSAGRGTGELFF. CDR3 DNA: TGTGCCAGCAGCCAAGACGCTCCCTCGGCGGGACGTGGGACCGGGGAGCTGTTTTTT.

The V call is TRBV30, the J call TRBJ1-3; D ambiguous. The ends were cut back, 3 bases at V and 1 base at J, with 4 bases in the middle. The CDR3 is made up of 12 amino acids. The V gene's germline CDR1 is GTSNPN and CDR2 SVGIG (reference sequence). The CDR3 nucleotides are TGTGCCTGGAGAGGATCTGGAAACACCATATATTTT. It specifies CAWRGSGNTIYF.

The chain is built from TRBV6-1 and TRBJ1-2; tentative D call: TRBD1 (6 bases). The CDR3 runs to 13 residues. From germline, CDR1 is MNHNS and CDR2 SASEGT. V was trimmed by 6 bases and J by 2 bases, leaving 10 bases between them. The CDR3 spells CASRHRENYGYTF. DNA for the CDR3: TGTGCCAGCAGGCACAGGGAGAACTATGGCTACACCTTC.

The V and J genes are TRBV10-3 and TRBJ1-6; TRBD1 matches at 9 bases. CDR3 length: 15 amino acids. In germline, CDR1 is ENHRY, CDR2 SYGVKD. Trimming cost V 2 bases and J 10 bases; bases outside gene matches: 6. The CDR3 nucleotides are TGTGCCATCAGTGAGCCGGGACAGGGAGGATCACCCCTCCACTTT. This codes for CAISEPGQGGSPLHF.

This chain connects TRBV4-1 to TRBJ1-5; D gene uncertain. The germline V gene encodes CDR1 MGHRA and CDR2 YSYEKL. Trimming removed 0 bases from V and 6 bases from J, with 15 bases in between. CDR3 length: 16 residues. CDR3 sequence: CASSQEVVTLRQPQHF. DNA for the CDR3: TGCGCCAGCAGCCAAGAAGTTGTCACTTTGCGTCAGCCCCAGCATTTT.